A selection of T cell receptor beta chains follows, all from one sample in a study of T and B cells in COVID-19 patients. TCRdb processed the multiplex PCR reads anew with MiXCR; each CDR3 protein has one entry. Of about 9,400 distinct CDR3 sequences detected, approximately 30% appear once; the ten largest clones hold 20% to 25%. The sequencing sample was made of blood. All receptors derive from a human donor who had recovered from COVID-19. Each CDR3 is given with its conserved first and last residue. The D gene is left open where the match is weak. Some rows have no size entry. The others give once, few or many, or a class for an expanded clone.

cdr3_nt | cdr3_aa | d_call | cdr3_length | clone_size | j_call | v_call
TGTGCCAGCAGCTTAGTTGTGGGAACAGATACGCAGTATTTT | CASSLVVGTDTQYF | - | 14 | - | TRBJ2-3 | TRBV7-9
TGTGCCACCAGTGATAACAGTCGCAGGGGATCCTCTGGAAACACCATATATTTT | CATSDNSRRGSSGNTIYF | - | 18 | - | TRBJ1-3 | TRBV24-1
TGTGCCAGCAGCCCGGGGGGGGATGGCTACACCTTC | CASSPGGDGYTF | - | 12 | few | TRBJ1-2 | TRBV7-6
TGCAGTGCCCCCAGAGGGACGGCGAACACTGAAGCTTTCTTT | CSAPRGTANTEAFF | - | 14 | - | TRBJ1-1 | TRBV20-1
TGTGCCAGCTCACCCGCGGCAGGCTACGAGCAGTACTTC | CASSPAAGYEQYF | - | 13 | medium-sized | TRBJ2-7 | TRBV18
TGCAGCGTGGGGGTGGGGAATGAAGCTTTCTTT | CSVGVGNEAFF | - | 11 | - | TRBJ1-1 | TRBV29-1
TGTGCCAGCAGTTACTCGAGTCTTAGGGGAGCTTTCTTT | CASSYSSLRGAFF | - | 13 | few | TRBJ1-1 | TRBV6-2/TRBV6-3
TGTGCCAGCAGCCAAGCGTCAGGGGCGGGGGATACGCAGTATTTT | CASSQASGAGDTQYF | - | 15 | few | TRBJ2-3 | TRBV7-2
TGCAGCGTTGAAGATGGGACTAGCGGGAACCAAGAGACCCAGTACTTC | CSVEDGTSGNQETQYF | TRBD2 | 16 | medium-sized | TRBJ2-5 | TRBV29-1
TGTGCCTGGAGTGGGCCCTCCCTCACAGATACGCAGTATTTT | CAWSGPSLTDTQYF | - | 14 | medium-sized | TRBJ2-3 | TRBV30